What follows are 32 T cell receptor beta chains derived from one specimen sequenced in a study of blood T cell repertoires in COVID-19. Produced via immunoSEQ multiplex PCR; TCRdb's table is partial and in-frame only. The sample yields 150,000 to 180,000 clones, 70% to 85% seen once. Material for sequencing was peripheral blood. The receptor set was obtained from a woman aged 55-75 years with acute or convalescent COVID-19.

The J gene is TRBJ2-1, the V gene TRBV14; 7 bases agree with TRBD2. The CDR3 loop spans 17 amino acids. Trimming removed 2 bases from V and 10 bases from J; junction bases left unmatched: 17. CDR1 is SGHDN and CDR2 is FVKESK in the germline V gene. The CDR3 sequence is CASSQRVSGGAGWEQFF. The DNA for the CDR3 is TGTGCCAGCAGCCAAAGGGTCTCGGGGGGTGCAGGTTGGGAGCAGTTCTTC.

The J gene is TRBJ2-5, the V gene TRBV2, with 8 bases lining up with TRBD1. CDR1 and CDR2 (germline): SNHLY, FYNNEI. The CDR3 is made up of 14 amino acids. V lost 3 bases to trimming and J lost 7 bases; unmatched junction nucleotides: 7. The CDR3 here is CASSERGGTGTQYF. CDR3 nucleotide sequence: TGTGCCAGCAGTGAGAGGGGTGGGACAGGGACCCAGTACTTC.

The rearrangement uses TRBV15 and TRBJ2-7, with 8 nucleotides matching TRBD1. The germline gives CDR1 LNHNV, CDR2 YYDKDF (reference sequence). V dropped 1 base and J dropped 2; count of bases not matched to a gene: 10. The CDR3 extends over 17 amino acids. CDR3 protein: CATSRAGGTGGTYEQYF. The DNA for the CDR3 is TGTGCCACCAGCAGAGCCGGCGGGACAGGTGGTACCTACGAGCAGTACTTC.

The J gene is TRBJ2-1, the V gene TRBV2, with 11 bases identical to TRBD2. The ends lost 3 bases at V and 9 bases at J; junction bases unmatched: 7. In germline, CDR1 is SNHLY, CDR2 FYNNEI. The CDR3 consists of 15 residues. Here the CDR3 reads CASSEASGGLGEQFF. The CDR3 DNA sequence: TGTGCCAGCAGTGAGGCTAGCGGGGGGTTGGGTGAGCAGTTCTTC.

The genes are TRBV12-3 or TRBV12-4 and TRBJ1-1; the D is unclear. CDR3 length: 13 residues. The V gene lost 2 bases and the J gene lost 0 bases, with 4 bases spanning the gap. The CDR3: CASSLLVNTEAFF. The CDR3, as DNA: TGTGCCAGCAGTTTACTCGTGAACACTGAAGCTTTCTTT.

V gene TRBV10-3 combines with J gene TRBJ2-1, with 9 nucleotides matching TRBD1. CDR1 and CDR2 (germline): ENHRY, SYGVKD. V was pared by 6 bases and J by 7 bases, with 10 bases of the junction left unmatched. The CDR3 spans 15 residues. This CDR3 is CAISLGQGRENEQFF. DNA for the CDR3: TGTGCCATCAGCCTAGGACAGGGGAGGGAGAATGAGCAGTTCTTC.

DNA for the CDR3: TGTGCCAGTTGGAAGAACGGACAGGGGAATGAAAAACTGTTTTTT. Translation gives CASWKNGQGNEKLFF. V gene TRBV6-5 combines with J gene TRBJ1-4, with 9 bases that match TRBD1. Germline lookup yields CDR1 MNHEY and CDR2 SVGAGI. The CDR3 totals 15 residues. V lost 9 bases, J lost 5 bases, and 10 bases stayed unmatched.

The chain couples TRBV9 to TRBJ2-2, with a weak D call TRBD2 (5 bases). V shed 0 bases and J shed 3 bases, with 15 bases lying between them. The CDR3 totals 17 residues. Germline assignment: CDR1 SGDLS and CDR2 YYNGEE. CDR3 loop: CASSVGASRLDTGELFF. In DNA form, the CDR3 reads TGTGCCAGCAGCGTAGGGGCTAGCCGTTTGGACACCGGGGAGCTGTTTTTT.

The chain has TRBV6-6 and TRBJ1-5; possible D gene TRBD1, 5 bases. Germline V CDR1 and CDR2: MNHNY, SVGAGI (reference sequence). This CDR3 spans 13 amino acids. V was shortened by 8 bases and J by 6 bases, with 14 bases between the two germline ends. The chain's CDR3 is CASCGRATQPQHF. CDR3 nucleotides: TGTGCCAGCTGCGGCAGGGCGACTCAGCCCCAGCATTTT.

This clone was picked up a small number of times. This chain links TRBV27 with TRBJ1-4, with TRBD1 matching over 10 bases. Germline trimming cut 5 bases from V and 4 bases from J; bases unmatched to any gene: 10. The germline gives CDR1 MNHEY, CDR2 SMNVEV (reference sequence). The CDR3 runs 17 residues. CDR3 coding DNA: TGTGCCAGCAGTCCCCGGGACAGGGGAAAATTTAATGAAAAACTGTTTTTT. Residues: CASSPRDRGKFNEKLFF.

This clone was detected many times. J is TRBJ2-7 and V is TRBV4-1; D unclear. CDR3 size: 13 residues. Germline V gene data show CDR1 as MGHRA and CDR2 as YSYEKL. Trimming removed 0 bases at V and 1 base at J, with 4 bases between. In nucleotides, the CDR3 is TGCGCCAGCAGCCAAGAAGCGTCCTACGAGCAGTACTTC. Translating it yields CASSQEASYEQYF.

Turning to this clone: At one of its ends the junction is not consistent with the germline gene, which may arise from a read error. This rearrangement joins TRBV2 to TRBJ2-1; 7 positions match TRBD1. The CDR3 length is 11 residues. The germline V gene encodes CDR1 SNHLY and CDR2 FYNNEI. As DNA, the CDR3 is TGTGCCAGCAGTGAGGACAGGTCTTTGCTCTTC. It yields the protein CASSEDRSLLF.

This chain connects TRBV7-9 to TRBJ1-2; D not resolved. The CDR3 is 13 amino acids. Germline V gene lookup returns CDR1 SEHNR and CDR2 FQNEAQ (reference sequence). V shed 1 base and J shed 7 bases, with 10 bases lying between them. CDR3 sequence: CASSLEEVTGYTF. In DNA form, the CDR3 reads TGTGCCAGCAGCTTAGAGGAGGTGACTGGCTACACCTTC.

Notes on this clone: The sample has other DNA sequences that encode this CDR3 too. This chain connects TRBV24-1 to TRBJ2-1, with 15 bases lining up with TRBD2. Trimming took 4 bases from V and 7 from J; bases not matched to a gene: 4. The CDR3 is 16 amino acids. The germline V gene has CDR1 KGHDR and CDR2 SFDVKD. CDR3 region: CATSDLGTSGGNEQFF. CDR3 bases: TGTGCCACCAGTGACCTAGGGACTAGCGGGGGGAATGAGCAGTTCTTC.

In nucleotides, the CDR3 is TGTGCCAGCAGCCCGCCGGGACAGGGAACAGATACGCAGTATTTT. Translated, it gives CASSPPGQGTDTQYF. The chain recombines TRBV28 with TRBJ2-3; 9 nucleotides agree with TRBD1. This CDR3 has 15 residues. Germline trimming cut 6 bases from V and 3 bases from J; bases unmatched to any gene: 7. Germline V lookup: CDR1 MDHEN, CDR2 SYDVKM.

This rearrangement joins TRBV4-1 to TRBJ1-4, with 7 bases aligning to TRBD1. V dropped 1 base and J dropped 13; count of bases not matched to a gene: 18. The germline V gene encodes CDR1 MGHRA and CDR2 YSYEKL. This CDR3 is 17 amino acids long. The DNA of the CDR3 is TGCGCCAGCAGCCAAGGGGTCTTGACAGGGCGGGTCAGGGGACTGTTTTTT. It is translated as CASSQGVLTGRVRGLFF.

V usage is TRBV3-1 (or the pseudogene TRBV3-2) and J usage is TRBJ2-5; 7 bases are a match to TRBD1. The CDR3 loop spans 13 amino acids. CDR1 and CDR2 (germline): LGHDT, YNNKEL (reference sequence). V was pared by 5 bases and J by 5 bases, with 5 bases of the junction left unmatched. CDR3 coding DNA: TGTGCCAGCAGCAGACAGGGCTGGGAGACCCAGTACTTC. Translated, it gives CASSRQGWETQYF.

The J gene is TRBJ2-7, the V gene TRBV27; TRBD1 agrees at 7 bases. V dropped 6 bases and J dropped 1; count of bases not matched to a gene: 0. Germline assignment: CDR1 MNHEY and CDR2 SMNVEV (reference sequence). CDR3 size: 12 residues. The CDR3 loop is CASRTGSYEQYF. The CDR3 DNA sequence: TGTGCCAGCAGGACAGGGTCCTACGAGCAGTACTTC.

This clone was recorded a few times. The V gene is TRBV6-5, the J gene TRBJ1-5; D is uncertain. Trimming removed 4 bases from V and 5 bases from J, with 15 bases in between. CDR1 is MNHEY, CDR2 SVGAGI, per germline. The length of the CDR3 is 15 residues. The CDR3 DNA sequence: TGTGCCAGCAGTTCAGCCAACTTAGGAGATCAGCCCCAGCATTTT. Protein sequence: CASSSANLGDQPQHF.

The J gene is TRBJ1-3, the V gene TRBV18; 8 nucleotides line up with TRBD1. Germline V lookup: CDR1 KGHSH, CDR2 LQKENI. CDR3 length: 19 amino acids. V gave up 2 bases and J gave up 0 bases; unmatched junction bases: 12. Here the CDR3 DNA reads TGTGCCAGCTCACCAAGTTGGTGGGACAGGCTAAACTCTGGAAACACCATATATTTT. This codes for CASSPSWWDRLNSGNTIYF.

CDR3 loop: CASSTPERANTEAFF. CDR3 DNA sequence: TGTGCCAGCAGTACCCCCGAGCGGGCGAACACTGAAGCTTTCTTT. The rearrangement links TRBV6-6 to TRBJ1-1; no clear D gene. V lost 5 bases to trimming and J lost 1 base, with 14 bases between them. Germline CDR1 is MNHNY and CDR2 is SVGAGI (reference sequence). The CDR3 runs to 15 residues.

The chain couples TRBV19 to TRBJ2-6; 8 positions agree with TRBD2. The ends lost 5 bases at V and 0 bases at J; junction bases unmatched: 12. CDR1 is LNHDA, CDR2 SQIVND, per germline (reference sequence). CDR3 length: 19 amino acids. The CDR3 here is CASSSFGPGLASGANVLTF. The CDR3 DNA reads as TGTGCCAGTAGTTCCTTTGGGCCAGGACTAGCCTCTGGGGCCAACGTCCTGACTTTC. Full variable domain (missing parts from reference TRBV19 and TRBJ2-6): DGGITQSPKYLFRKEGQNVTLSCEQNLNHDAMYWYRQDPGQGLRLIYYSQIVNDFQKGDIAEGYSVSREKKESFPLTVTSAQKNPTAFYLCASSSFGPGLASGANVLTFGAGSRLTVL.

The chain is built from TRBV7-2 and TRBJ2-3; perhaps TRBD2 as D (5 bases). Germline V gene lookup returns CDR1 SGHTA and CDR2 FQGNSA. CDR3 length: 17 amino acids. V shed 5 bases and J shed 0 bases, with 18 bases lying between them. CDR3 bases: TGTGCCAGCAGCCTGACCCCGGGAAGCTCTAGCACAGATACGCAGTATTTT. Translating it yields CASSLTPGSSSTDTQYF.

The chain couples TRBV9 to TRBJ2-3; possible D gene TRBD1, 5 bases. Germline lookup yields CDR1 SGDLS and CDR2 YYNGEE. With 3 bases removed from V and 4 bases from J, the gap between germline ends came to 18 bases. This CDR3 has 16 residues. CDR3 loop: CASSGRVGPRPDTQYF. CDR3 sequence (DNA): TGTGCCAGCAGCGGAAGGGTGGGGCCGAGGCCAGATACGCAGTATTTT.

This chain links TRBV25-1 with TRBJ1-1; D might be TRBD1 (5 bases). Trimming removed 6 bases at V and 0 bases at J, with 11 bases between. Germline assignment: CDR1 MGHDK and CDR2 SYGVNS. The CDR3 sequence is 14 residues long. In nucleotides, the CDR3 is TGTGCCAGCAGCCCCCAGGGTATGAACACTGAAGCTTTCTTT. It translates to CASSPQGMNTEAFF.

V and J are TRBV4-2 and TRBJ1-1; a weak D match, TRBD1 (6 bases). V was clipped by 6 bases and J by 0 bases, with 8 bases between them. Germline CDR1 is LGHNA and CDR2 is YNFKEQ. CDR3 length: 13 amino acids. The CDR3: CASRGQMNTEAFF. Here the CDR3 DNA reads TGTGCCAGCAGAGGACAGATGAACACTGAAGCTTTCTTT.

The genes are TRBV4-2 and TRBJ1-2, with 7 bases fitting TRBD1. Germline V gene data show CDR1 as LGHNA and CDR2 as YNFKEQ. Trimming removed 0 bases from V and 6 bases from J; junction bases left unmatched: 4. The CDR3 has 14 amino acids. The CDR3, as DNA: TGTGCCAGCAGCCAAGATAGGGGGCTCGATGGCTACACCTTC. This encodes CASSQDRGLDGYTF.

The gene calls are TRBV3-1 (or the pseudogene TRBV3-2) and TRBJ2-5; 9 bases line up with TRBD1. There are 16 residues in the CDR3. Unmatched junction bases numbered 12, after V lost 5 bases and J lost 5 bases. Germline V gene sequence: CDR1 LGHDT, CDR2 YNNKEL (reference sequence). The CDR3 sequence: CASSSNRGLAYETQYF. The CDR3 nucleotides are TGTGCCAGCAGCTCTAACAGGGGGCTAGCGTACGAGACCCAGTACTTC.

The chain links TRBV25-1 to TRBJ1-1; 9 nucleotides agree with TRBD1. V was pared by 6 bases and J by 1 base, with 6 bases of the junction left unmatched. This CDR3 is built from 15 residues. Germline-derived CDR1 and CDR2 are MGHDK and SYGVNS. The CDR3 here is CASRPDRGTNTEAFF. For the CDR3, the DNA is TGTGCCAGCAGACCGGACAGGGGAACGAACACTGAAGCTTTCTTT.

The DNA of the CDR3 is TGTGCCAGCAGCTTAGGTATTAGCGGGGGCTATGAGCAGTACGTC. Protein sequence: CASSLGISGGYEQYV. This rearrangement joins TRBV11-2 to TRBJ2-7, with 9 bases that match TRBD2. The ends lost 1 base at V and 7 bases at J; junction bases unmatched: 8. Germline loops: CDR1 SGHAT, CDR2 FQNNGV. The CDR3 contains 15 residues.

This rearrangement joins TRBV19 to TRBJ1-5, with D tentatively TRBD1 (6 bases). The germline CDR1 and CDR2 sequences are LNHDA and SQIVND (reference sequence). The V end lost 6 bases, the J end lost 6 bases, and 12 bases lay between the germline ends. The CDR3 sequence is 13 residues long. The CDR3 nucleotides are TGTGCCAGTAGGTCAGGGGTAGGTCAGCCCCAGCATTTT. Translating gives CASRSGVGQPQHF.

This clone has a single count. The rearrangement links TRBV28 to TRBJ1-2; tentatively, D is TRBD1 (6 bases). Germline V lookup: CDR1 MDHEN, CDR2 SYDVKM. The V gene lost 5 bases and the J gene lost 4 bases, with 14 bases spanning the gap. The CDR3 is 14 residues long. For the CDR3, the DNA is TGTGCCAGCAGTCTGGGACAAGAACTCTATGGCTACACCTTC. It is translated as CASSLGQELYGYTF.